The 24 T cell receptor beta chains given below trace back to one sample, sequenced in a study of T cell repertoires in ileal Crohn's disease. TCRdb keeps only in-frame clones here, not all; method: immunoSEQ multiplex PCR. The sample lists tens of thousands of clones, about four fifths occurring once. Sequencing input: ileal tissue. Receptor source: an adult with Crohn's disease.

The chain couples TRBV5-1 to TRBJ2-7; TRBD2 matches at 7 bases. The length of the CDR3 is 14 residues. CDR1 is SGHRS, CDR2 YFSETQ, per germline. The V and J ends lost 0 bases and 3 bases, in that order; junction bases with no gene match: 3. CDR3 coding DNA: TGCGCCAGCAGCTTGGCCGGGACTAACTACGAGCAGTACTTC. This encodes CASSLAGTNYEQYF. Based on the CDR3 plus reference TRBV5-1 and TRBJ2-7, the full variable domain is KAGVTQTPRYLIKTRGQQVTLSCSPISGHRSVSWYQQTPGQGLQFLFEYFSETQRNKGNFPGRFSGRQFSNSRSEMNVSTLELGDSALYLCASSLAGTNYEQYFGPGTRLTVT.

The chain uses TRBV5-1 and TRBJ1-5, with a weak D call TRBD1 (6 bases). The CDR3 has 16 amino acids. From germline, CDR1 is SGHRS and CDR2 YFSETQ. Deletions cut 7 bases from V and 3 bases from J, with 20 bases between. The CDR3 DNA reads as TGCGCCAGCTCACGAGGGGGGGATGGAGACAATCAGCCCCAGCATTTT. Amino acids: CASSRGGDGDNQPQHF.

This clone occurred a few times. The rearrangement joins TRBV5-6 to TRBJ2-1; D not certain. From germline, CDR1 is SGHDT and CDR2 YYEEEE. V was trimmed by 2 bases and J by 0 bases, leaving 15 bases between them. The CDR3 spans 17 residues. The CDR3 is CASSFSIWANSYNEQFF. CDR3 bases: TGTGCCAGCAGCTTTAGTATCTGGGCTAACTCCTACAATGAGCAGTTCTTC.

This clone turned up a few times. The chain has TRBV4-1 and TRBJ1-1, with TRBD1 as a possible D gene (6 bases). This CDR3 is built from 13 residues. Germline assignment: CDR1 MGHRA and CDR2 YSYEKL. V shed 1 base and J shed 4 bases, with 7 bases lying between them. CDR3: CASSQVRGTEAFF. The CDR3 DNA reads as TGCGCCAGCAGCCAAGTCAGGGGCACTGAAGCTTTCTTT.

Written as DNA, the CDR3 is TGTGCCAGCTCACTCCAACAGGGGACCAACACCGGGGAGCTGTTTTTT. It specifies CASSLQQGTNTGELFF. The genes are TRBV18 and TRBJ2-2; 7 bases fit TRBD1. V lost 4 bases and J lost 2; bases outside the gene matches: 7. The germline gives CDR1 KGHSH, CDR2 LQKENI. This CDR3 has 16 residues.

The CDR3 DNA reads as TGTGCCAGTAGTATAGTAGCGGGAGGAGGGGTTGAGCAGTTCTTC. Its translation is CASSIVAGGGVEQFF. The chain has TRBV19 and TRBJ2-1, with TRBD2 matching over 10 bases. The CDR3 has 15 residues. Germline CDR1 LNHDA, CDR2 SQIVND (reference sequence). Trimming at V came to 1 base and at J to 9 bases, leaving 6 bases not matched to a gene.

The chain links TRBV2 to TRBJ1-3, with a tentative D call TRBD1 (5 bases). Germline assignment: CDR1 SNHLY and CDR2 FYNNEI. With 6 bases removed from V and 4 bases from J, the gap between germline ends came to 13 bases. There are 14 residues in the CDR3. CDR3 sequence: CASRLRGTGNTIYF. The CDR3 coding sequence is TGTGCCAGCAGACTCCGGGGGACGGGAAACACCATATATTTT. Complete variable domain (other parts from reference TRBV2 and TRBJ1-3): EPEVTQTPSHQVTQMGQEVILRCVPISNHLYFYWYRQILGQKVEFLVSFYNNEISEKSEIFDDQFSVERPDGSNFTLKIRSTKLEDSAMYFCASRLRGTGNTIYFGEGSWLTVV.

V usage is TRBV4-1 and J usage is TRBJ2-6; 7 nucleotides line up with TRBD1. This CDR3 has 16 residues. Losses at the gene ends were 7 bases for V and 0 bases for J; bases not matched to a gene: 6. CDR1 and CDR2 (germline): MGHRA, YSYEKL. The CDR3, as DNA: TGCGCCAGCACCCGGGACAGCAACTCTGGGGCCAACGTCCTGACTTTC. Encoded protein: CASTRDSNSGANVLTF.

The chain combines TRBV30 with TRBJ1-4, with D perhaps TRBD1 (6 bases). Germline CDR1 is GTSNPN and CDR2 is SVGIG (reference sequence). This CDR3 spans 12 amino acids. The germline V and J ends were trimmed by 1 base and 9 bases, with 9 bases remaining between them. CDR3 in DNA: TGTGCCTGGAGTGCAGACAGGAAAAAACTGTTTTTT. Its protein is CAWSADRKKLFF.

This chain uses TRBV10-3 with TRBJ2-1, with 16 bases matching TRBD2. V was clipped by 2 bases and J by 12 bases; unmatched bases: 7. Looked up from germline, CDR1 is ENHRY and CDR2 is SYGVKD. The CDR3 loop spans 16 amino acids. The CDR3 here is CAISETGTSGGGSQFF. Here the CDR3 DNA reads TGTGCCATCAGTGAGACCGGGACTAGCGGGGGGGGATCGCAGTTCTTC.

This chain connects TRBV7-9 to TRBJ2-2; D is possibly TRBD2 (5 bases). Germline V gene sequence: CDR1 SEHNR, CDR2 FQNEAQ (reference sequence). The CDR3 spans 17 residues. Trimming left V 7 bases short and J 5 bases short, with 23 bases between. The CDR3 spells CASTQRPGMLPTGELFF. The DNA of the CDR3 is TGTGCCAGCACCCAAAGGCCGGGGATGCTTCCTACCGGGGAGCTGTTTTTT.

CDR3: CASGLGGWNTEAFF. CDR3 nucleotide sequence: TGTGCTAGTGGTTTGGGGGGCTGGAACACTGAAGCTTTCTTT. This chain connects TRBV12-5 to TRBJ1-1; perhaps TRBD1 as D (5 bases). Germline V gene lookup returns CDR1 LGHNT and CDR2 FRNRAP. The CDR3 is 14 amino acids. V lost 1 base and J lost 1, with 7 bases in between.

The DNA of the CDR3 is TGCGCCAGCAGCTTGGAAGCAGGGTCCTCCTACGAGCAGTACTTC. Translated: CASSLEAGSSYEQYF. This rearrangement joins TRBV5-1 to TRBJ2-7; possibly TRBD1 for D (5 bases). CDR1 is SGHRS and CDR2 is YFSETQ in the germline V gene. The CDR3 is 15 amino acids. V was trimmed by 0 bases and J by 0 bases, leaving 10 bases between them.

This clone occurred once. The rearrangement links TRBV27 to TRBJ2-5; 8 positions agree with TRBD2. TRBJ2-7 explains the end of the DNA better; the J call may be wrong. Germline V gives CDR1 MNHEY, CDR2 SMNVEV (reference sequence). This CDR3 spans 15 amino acids. DNA for the CDR3: TGTGCCAGCAGTTTGAGCCGGGGGGGAGCCTACGAGCAGTACTTC. It specifies CASSLSRGGAYEQYF.

In its sample, this clone was seen a few times. The same CDR3 arises from other DNA sequences in this sample as well. The chain carries TRBV28 and TRBJ2-5; 7 bases match TRBD2. The J segment lost 5 bases and the V segment lost 7 bases, leaving 4 bases of the junction unmatched. The CDR3 extends over 12 amino acids. Germline CDR1 reads MDHEN; CDR2 reads SYDVKM. The DNA of the CDR3 is TGTGCCAGCATCTCCGGGGGGGAGACCCAGTACTTC. It codes for CASISGGETQYF. Together with reference TRBV28 and TRBJ2-5, the CDR3 gives the full variable domain: DVKVTQSSRYLVKRTGEKVFLECVQDMDHENMFWYRQDPGLGLRLIYFSYDVKMKEKGDIPEGYSVSREKKERFSLILESASTNQTSMYLCASISGGETQYFGPGTRLLVL.

The J gene is TRBJ1-2, the V gene TRBV5-4; D possibly corresponds to TRBD1 (5 bases). Trimming removed 0 bases from V and 3 bases from J, with 9 bases in between. Germline V gene data show CDR1 as SGHNT and CDR2 as YYREEE (reference sequence). CDR3 length: 14 amino acids. The CDR3 protein is CASSLVGRDYGYTF. The CDR3 bases are TGTGCCAGCAGCTTGGTGGGCAGGGACTATGGCTACACCTTC.

The gene calls are TRBV7-9 and TRBJ2-1; D is unresolved. The germline V gene encodes CDR1 SEHNR and CDR2 FQNEAQ (reference sequence). This CDR3 region has 11 residues. Trimming cost V 3 bases and J 5 bases, with 2 bases left between them. CDR3 in amino acids: CASSFDNEQFF. The CDR3 DNA is TGTGCCAGCAGCTTCGACAATGAGCAGTTCTTC. The full variable domain, completed using reference TRBV7-9 and TRBJ2-1, is DTGVSQNPRHKITKRGQNVTFRCDPISEHNRLYWYRQTLGQGPEFLTYFQNEAQLEKSRLLSDRFSAERPKGSFSTLEIQRTEQGDSAMYLCASSFDNEQFFGPGTRLTVL.

V is TRBV6-5 and J is TRBJ2-7; TRBD2 agrees at 7 bases. The CDR3 covers 13 residues. After removal of 5 bases from V and 0 bases from J, the junction contained 1 base not matched to a gene. Germline CDR1 and CDR2: MNHEY and SVGAGI. CDR3 region: CASSRTSSYEQYF. The CDR3 coding sequence is TGTGCCAGCAGTCGGACTAGCTCCTACGAGCAGTACTTC.

A single count supports this clone. V usage is TRBV5-1 and J usage is TRBJ2-7, with TRBD1 as a possible D gene (5 bases). Germline V CDR1 and CDR2: SGHRS, YFSETQ. The CDR3 has 13 amino acids. V shed 3 bases and J shed 6 bases, with 13 bases lying between them. The CDR3 protein is CASSWGLDTEQYF. The CDR3 region has the DNA TGCGCCAGCAGCTGGGGCCTTGATACCGAGCAGTACTTC.

This clone was detected once. The chain links TRBV10-3 to TRBJ1-1, with 8 bases matching TRBD1. This CDR3 has 13 amino acids. With 7 bases clipped from V and 4 bases from J, the junction kept 5 bases outside the gene matches. Per germline, CDR1 ENHRY and CDR2 SYGVKD. CDR3 in DNA: TGTGCCATCACCAAAACAGGGGGCACTGAAGCTTTCTTT. It is translated as CAITKTGGTEAFF.

This clone was seen only once. The rearrangement links TRBV7-8 to TRBJ2-3; possible D gene TRBD2, 5 bases. V lost 3 bases, J lost 8 bases, and 15 bases lay in between. CDR1 is SGHVS, CDR2 FQNEAQ, per germline. The CDR3 contains 14 residues. The chain's CDR3 is CASSLARGFVTQYF. The CDR3 nucleotides read TGTGCCAGCAGCTTGGCAAGAGGGTTTGTTACGCAGTATTTT.

This clone was picked up one time. The genes are TRBV5-1 and TRBJ2-5; tentatively, D is TRBD1 (6 bases). The end of the DNA aligns better with TRBJ2-7, so the J call may be wrong. Germline CDR1 is SGHRS and CDR2 is YFSETQ. The CDR3 totals 16 residues. CDR3 residues: CASSLAVTGATREQYF. The CDR3 coding sequence is TGCGCCAGCAGCTTGGCCGTGACAGGAGCTACACGCGAGCAGTACTTC.

The J gene is TRBJ2-3, the V gene TRBV5-1; 8 bases match TRBD1. CDR3 length: 17 residues. V was pared by 2 bases and J by 1 base, with 9 bases of the junction left unmatched. Germline V gene data show CDR1 as SGHRS and CDR2 as YFSETQ. The CDR3 reads CASSFPPGGFGTDTQYF. For the CDR3, the DNA is TGCGCCAGCAGCTTCCCGCCAGGGGGCTTCGGCACAGATACGCAGTATTTT.

This rearrangement joins TRBV6-1 to TRBJ2-7; D is ambiguous. CDR1 MNHNS and CDR2 SASEGT come from the germline V gene. The CDR3 totals 12 residues. V lost 0 bases, J lost 9 bases, and 9 bases lay in between. This CDR3 is CASSEASPGQYF. DNA of the CDR3: TGTGCCAGCAGTGAAGCGTCGCCGGGGCAGTACTTC.